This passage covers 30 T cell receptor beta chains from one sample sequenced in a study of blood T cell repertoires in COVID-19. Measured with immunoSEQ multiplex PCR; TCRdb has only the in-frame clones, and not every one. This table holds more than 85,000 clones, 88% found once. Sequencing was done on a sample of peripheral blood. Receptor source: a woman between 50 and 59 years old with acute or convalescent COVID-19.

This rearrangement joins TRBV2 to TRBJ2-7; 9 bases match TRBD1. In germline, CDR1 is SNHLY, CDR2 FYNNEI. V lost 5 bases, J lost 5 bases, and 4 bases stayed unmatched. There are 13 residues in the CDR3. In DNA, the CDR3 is TGTGCCAGCAGTCGGGACAGGGTAAACGAGCAGTACTTC. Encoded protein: CASSRDRVNEQYF. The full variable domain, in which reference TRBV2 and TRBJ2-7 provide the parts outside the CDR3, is EPEVTQTPSHQVTQMGQEVILRCVPISNHLYFYWYRQILGQKVEFLVSFYNNEISEKSEIFDDQFSVERPDGSNFTLKIRSTKLEDSAMYFCASSRDRVNEQYFGPGTRLTVT.

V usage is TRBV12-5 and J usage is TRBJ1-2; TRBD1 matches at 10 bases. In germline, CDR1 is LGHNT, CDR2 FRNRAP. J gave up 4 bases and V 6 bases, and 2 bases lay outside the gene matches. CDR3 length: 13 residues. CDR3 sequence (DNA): TGTGCTAGTGGGAGGGACAGGGGCTATGGCTACACCTTC. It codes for CASGRDRGYGYTF.

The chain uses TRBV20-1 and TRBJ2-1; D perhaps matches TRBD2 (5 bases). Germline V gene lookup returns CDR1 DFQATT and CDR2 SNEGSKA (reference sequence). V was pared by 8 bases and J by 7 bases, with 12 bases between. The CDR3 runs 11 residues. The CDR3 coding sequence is TGCAGTCCCGGGGATTCGAATGAGCAGTTCTTC. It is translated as CSPGDSNEQFF.

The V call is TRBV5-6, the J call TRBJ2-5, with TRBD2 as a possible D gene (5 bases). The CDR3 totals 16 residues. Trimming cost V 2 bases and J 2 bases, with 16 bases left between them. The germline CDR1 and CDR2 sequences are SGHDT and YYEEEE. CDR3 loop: CASSFLSGRVQETQYF. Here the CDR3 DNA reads TGTGCCAGCAGCTTCCTCTCGGGGAGAGTTCAAGAGACCCAGTACTTC.

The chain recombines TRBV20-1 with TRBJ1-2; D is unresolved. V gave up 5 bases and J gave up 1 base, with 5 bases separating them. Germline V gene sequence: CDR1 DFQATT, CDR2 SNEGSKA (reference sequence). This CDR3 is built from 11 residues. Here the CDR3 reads CSAYSNYGYTF. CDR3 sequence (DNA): TGCAGTGCTTACAGTAACTATGGCTACACCTTC.

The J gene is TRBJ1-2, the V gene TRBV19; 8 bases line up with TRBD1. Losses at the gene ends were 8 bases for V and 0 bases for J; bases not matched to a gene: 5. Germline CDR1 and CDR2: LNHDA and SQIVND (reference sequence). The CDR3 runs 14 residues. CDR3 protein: CASRNRGTNYGYTF. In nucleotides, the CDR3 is TGTGCCAGTCGGAACAGGGGGACTAACTATGGCTACACCTTC.

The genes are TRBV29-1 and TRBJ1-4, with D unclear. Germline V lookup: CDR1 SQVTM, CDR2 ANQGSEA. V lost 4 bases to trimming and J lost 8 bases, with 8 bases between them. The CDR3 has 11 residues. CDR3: CSVVRGEKLFF. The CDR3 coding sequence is TGCAGCGTTGTCCGAGGGGAAAAACTGTTTTTT.

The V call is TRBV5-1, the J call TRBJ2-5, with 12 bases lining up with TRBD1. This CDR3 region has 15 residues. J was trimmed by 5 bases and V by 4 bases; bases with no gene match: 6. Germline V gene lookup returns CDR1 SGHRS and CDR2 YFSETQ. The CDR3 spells CASSAGTGGGETQYF. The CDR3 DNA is TGCGCCAGCAGCGCAGGGACAGGGGGCGGGGAGACCCAGTACTTC. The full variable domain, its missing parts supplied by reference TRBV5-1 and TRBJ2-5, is KAGVTQTPRYLIKTRGQQVTLSCSPISGHRSVSWYQQTPGQGLQFLFEYFSETQRNKGNFPGRFSGRQFSNSRSEMNVSTLELGDSALYLCASSAGTGGGETQYFGPGTRLLVL.

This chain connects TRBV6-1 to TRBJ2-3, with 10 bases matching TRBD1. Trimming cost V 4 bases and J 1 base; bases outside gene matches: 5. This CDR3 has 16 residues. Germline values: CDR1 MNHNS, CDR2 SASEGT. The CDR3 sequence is CASSGDRGPGTDTQYF. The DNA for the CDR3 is TGTGCCAGCAGTGGCGACAGGGGGCCGGGCACAGATACGCAGTATTTT.

CDR3 in amino acids: CSVSLEPNTEAFF. The CDR3 nucleotides are TGCAGCGTGTCCCTAGAGCCTAACACTGAAGCTTTCTTT. The V call is TRBV29-1, the J call TRBJ1-1; D is ambiguous. The CDR3 spans 13 residues. V was trimmed by 6 bases and J by 2 bases, leaving 13 bases between them. The V gene's germline CDR1 is SQVTM and CDR2 ANQGSEA.

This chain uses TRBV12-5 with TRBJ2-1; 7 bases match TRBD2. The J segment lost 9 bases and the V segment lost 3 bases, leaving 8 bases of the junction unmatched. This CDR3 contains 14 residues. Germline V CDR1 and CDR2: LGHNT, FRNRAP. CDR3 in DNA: TGTGCTAGTGGTTTAGGGGCGGGAGACGCTGAGCAGTTCTTC. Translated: CASGLGAGDAEQFF.

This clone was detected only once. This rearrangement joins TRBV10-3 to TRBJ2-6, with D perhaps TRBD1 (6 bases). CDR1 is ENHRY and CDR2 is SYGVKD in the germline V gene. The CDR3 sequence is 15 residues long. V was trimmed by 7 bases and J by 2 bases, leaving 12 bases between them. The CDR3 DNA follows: TGTGCCATCAATGCAGGGGTGGCTGGGGCCAACGTCCTGACTTTC. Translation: CAINAGVAGANVLTF.

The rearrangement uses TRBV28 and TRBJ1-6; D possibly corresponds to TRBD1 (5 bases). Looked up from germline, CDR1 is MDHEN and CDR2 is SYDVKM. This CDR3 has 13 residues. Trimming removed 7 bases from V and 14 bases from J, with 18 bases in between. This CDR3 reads CASTLTKAGALHF. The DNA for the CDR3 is TGTGCCAGCACACTAACAAAGGCGGGGGCCCTCCACTTT. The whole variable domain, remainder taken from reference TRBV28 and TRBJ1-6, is DVKVTQSSRYLVKRTGEKVFLECVQDMDHENMFWYRQDPGLGLRLIYFSYDVKMKEKGDIPEGYSVSREKKERFSLILESASTNQTSMYLCASTLTKAGALHFGNGTRLTVT.

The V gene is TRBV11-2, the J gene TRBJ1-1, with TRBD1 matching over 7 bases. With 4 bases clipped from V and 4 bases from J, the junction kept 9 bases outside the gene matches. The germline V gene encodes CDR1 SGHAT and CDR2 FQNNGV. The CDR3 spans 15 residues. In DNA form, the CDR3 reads TGTGCCAGCAGCTACGCGACAGGGTCAGGCACTGAAGCTTTCTTT. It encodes CASSYATGSGTEAFF.

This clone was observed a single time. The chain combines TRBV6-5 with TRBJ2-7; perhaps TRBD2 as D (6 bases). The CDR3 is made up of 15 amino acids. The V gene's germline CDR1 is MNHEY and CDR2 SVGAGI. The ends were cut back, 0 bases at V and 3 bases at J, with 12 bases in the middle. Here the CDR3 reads CASSYSTGTYYEQYF. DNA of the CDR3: TGTGCCAGCAGTTACTCCACCGGGACTTACTACGAGCAGTACTTC.

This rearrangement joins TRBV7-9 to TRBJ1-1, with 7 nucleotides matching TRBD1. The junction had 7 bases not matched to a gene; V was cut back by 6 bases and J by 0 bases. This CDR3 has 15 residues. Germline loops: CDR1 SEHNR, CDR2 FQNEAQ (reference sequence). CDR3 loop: CASRPNRGLNTEAFF. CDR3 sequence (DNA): TGTGCCAGCAGGCCCAACAGGGGATTGAACACTGAAGCTTTCTTT.

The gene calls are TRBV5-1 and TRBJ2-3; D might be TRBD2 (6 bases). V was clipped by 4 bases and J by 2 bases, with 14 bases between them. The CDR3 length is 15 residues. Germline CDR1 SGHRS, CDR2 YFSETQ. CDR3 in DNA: TGCGCCAGCAGCCACGGGAGCGGGCTCACAGATACGCAGTATTTT. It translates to CASSHGSGLTDTQYF.

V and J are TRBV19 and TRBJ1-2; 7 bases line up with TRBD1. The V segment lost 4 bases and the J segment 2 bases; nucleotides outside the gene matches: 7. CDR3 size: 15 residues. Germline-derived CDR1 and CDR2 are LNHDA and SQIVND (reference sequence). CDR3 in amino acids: CASSTPGQRNYGYTF. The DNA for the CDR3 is TGTGCCAGTAGTACACCGGGACAGAGGAACTATGGCTACACCTTC.

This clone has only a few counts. DNA of the CDR3: TGTGCCAGCAGACCCCCCGGGACAGGGAGCTATGGCTACACCTTC. Its translation: CASRPPGTGSYGYTF. The chain recombines TRBV6-5 with TRBJ1-2; 9 nucleotides match TRBD1. V was clipped by 6 bases and J by 4 bases; unmatched bases: 9. Germline CDR1 MNHEY, CDR2 SVGAGI. This CDR3 is 15 amino acids long.

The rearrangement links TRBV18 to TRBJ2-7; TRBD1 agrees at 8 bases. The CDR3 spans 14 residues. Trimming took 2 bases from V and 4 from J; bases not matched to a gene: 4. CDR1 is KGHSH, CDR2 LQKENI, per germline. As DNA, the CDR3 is TGTGCCAGCTCACCATCGCAGGGGGCGTACGAGCAGTACTTC. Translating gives CASSPSQGAYEQYF.

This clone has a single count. CDR3 nucleotides: TGTGCCAGCGTTCAGGAGGCAGCGTTTGTCTACGAGCAGTACTTC. It yields the protein CASVQEAAFVYEQYF. V is TRBV2 and J is TRBJ2-7; tentative D call: TRBD2 (5 bases). The CDR3 has 15 amino acids. Germline V CDR1 and CDR2: SNHLY, FYNNEI. Trimming left V 8 bases short and J 3 bases short, with 20 bases between.

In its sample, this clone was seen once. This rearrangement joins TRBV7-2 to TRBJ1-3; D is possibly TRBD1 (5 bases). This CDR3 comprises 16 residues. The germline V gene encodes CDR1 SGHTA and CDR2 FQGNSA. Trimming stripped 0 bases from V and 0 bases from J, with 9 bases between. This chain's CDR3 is CASSLADTSSGNTIYF. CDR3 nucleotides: TGTGCCAGCAGCTTAGCGGACACCTCCTCTGGAAACACCATATATTTT. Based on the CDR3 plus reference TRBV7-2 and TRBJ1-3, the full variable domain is GAGVSQSPSNKVTEKGKDVELRCDPISGHTALYWYRQSLGQGLEFLIYFQGNSAPDKSGLPSDRFSAERTGGSVSTLTIQRTQQEDSAVYLCASSLADTSSGNTIYFGEGSWLTVV.

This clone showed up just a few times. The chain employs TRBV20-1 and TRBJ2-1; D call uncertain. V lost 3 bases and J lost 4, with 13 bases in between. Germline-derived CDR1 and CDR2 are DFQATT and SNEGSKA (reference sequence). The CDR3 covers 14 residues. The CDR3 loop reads CSASLGAVYNEQFF. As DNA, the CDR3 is TGCAGTGCTAGTCTGGGCGCCGTTTACAATGAGCAGTTCTTC.

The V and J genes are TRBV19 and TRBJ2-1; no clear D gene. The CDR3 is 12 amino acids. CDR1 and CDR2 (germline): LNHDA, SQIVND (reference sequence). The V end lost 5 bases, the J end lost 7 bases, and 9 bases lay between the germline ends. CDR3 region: CASSVLGNEQFF. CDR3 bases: TGTGCCAGTAGTGTTCTAGGAAATGAGCAGTTCTTC.

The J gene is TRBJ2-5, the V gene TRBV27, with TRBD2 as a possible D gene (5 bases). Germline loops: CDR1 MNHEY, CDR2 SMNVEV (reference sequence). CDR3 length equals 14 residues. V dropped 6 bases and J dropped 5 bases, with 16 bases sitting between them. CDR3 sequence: CASSPFKSGETQYF. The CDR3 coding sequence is TGTGCCAGCAGCCCCTTTAAATCGGGGGAGACCCAGTACTTC.

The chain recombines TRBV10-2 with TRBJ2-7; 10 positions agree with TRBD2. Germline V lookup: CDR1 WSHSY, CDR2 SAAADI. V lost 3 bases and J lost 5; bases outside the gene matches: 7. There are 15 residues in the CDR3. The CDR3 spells CASSDKREGLNEQYF. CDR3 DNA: TGCGCCAGCAGTGATAAGCGGGAGGGCCTCAACGAGCAGTACTTC.

The DNA for the CDR3 is TGTGCCAGCAGCTTAGGGGGCGGGAGGGTTAACAATGAGCAGTTCTTC. Amino acids: CASSLGGGRVNNEQFF. The chain uses TRBV7-9 and TRBJ2-1; 9 positions agree with TRBD2. Germline CDR1 is SEHNR and CDR2 is FQNEAQ (reference sequence). The length of the CDR3 is 16 residues. V trimming: 1 base; J trimming: 5 bases; junction bases outside the gene matches: 6.

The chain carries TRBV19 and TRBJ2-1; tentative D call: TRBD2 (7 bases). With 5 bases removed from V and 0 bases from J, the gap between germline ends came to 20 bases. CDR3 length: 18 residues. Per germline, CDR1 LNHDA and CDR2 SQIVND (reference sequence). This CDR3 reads CASSHGRTRGVSYNEQFF. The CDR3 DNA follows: TGTGCCAGTAGTCACGGAAGGACTAGGGGGGTCTCCTACAATGAGCAGTTCTTC.

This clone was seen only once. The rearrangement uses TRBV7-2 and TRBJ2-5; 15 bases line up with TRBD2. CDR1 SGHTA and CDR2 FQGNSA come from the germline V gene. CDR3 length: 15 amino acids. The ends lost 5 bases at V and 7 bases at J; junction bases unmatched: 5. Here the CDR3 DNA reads TGTGCCAGCAGCGTGGGACTAGCGGGAGGCGGGACCCAGTACTTC. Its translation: CASSVGLAGGGTQYF.

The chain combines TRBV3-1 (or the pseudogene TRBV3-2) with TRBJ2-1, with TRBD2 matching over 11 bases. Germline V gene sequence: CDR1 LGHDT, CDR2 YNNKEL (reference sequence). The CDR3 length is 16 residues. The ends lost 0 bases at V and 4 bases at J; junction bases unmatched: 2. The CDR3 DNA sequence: TGTGCCAGCAGCCAAGAGGGACTAGCGGAATACAATGAGCAGTTCTTC. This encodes CASSQEGLAEYNEQFF.